The sequence of this T cell receptor (beta chain) was determined in a study of vaccination and CD4 T cells after COVID-19. Turning to the study itself: For each participant, vaccination comprised two doses of either the BNT162b2 or the mRNA-1273 vaccine.

Sequenced with the Oncomine TCR Beta short-read assay was DNA taken from cultured CD4+ T cells. TCRdb independently ran MiXCR on the PCR reads; one entry per CDR3 protein. The table lists 9,500 to 15,000 distinct CDR3 sequences, around 50% of them singletons. The V gene end was trimmed by 6 bases and the J gene end by 5 bases; junction bases not matched to a gene: 13. CDR1 SNHLY and CDR2 FYNNEI come from the germline V gene. The CDR3 covers 16 residues. Treatment indicated: approximately nine-day PBMC culture with coronavirus spike peptide pools or control peptides (ViraFEST assay). PCR tests turned positive between March and December 2020, before US Alpha, Beta and Delta variants. The authors isolated CD4+ T cells by negative selection after 10 days of culture. Study conclusions and caveats: Within the convalescent patients, a median approximately 87% of the SARS-CoV-2-reactive clones were ones that appeared only post-vaccination.

Only a few counts were recorded for this clonotype. Its antigen is as yet unknown. The rearrangement joins TRBV2 to TRBJ1-1; 9 nucleotides align to TRBD1. Sequenced material: CD4+ T cells from blood, cultured in vitro. The sequence derives from a human donor who had recovered from COVID-19. CDR3: CASRLYRGQRGTEAFF. DNA for the CDR3: TGTGCCAGCAGGCTGTACAGGGGGCAGCGGGGTACTGAAGCTTTCTTT.